The 8 T cell receptor beta chains in this list originate from one sample, sequenced in a study of neurological immune-mediated disorders. Time point given: longitudinal time-point 3. TCRdb reprocessed the 5' RACE reads via MiXCR and lists one record per CDR3 protein. The sample lists 53,000 or so distinct CDR3 sequences, roughly 8.3% occurring once. Sequenced input: PBMCs. Every receptor here comes from a woman in her forties in good health.

J is TRBJ2-1 and V is TRBV2; the match to TRBD2 covers 13 bases. Germline lookup yields CDR1 SNHLY and CDR2 FYNNEI. The ends lost 7 bases at V and 9 bases at J; junction bases unmatched: 9. The CDR3 contains 15 residues. In DNA, the CDR3 is TGTGCCAGCACCCCACTAGCGGGGGGGACGGGTGAGCAGTTCTTC. It codes for CASTPLAGGTGEQFF.

In this sample, this clonotype turned up many times. This rearrangement joins TRBV5-1 to TRBJ2-7, with D tentatively TRBD1 or TRBD2 (5 bases each). The CDR3 extends over 11 amino acids. The germline V and J ends were trimmed by 5 bases and 4 bases, with 7 bases remaining between them. CDR1 is SGHRS, CDR2 YFSETQ, per germline. The CDR3 here is CASRGEYEQYF. The CDR3 DNA reads TGCGCCAGCAGGGGGGAGTACGAGCAGTACTTC.

This clonotype appeared many times. The V call is TRBV12-3 or TRBV12-4, the J call TRBJ2-4; the match to TRBD1 covers 7 bases. The CDR3 is 14 amino acids. J was trimmed by 5 bases and V by 3 bases; bases with no gene match: 4. Here the CDR3 DNA reads TGTGCCAGCAGTTTGGGACAGAGAGAAAACATTCAGTACTTC. This encodes CASSLGQRENIQYF.

There are many counts of this clonotype. The chain links TRBV6-6 to TRBJ2-1, with D possibly TRBD2 on 6 matching bases. The CDR3 length is 14 residues. The V end lost 6 bases, the J end lost 6 bases, and 15 bases lay between the germline ends. Germline V gives CDR1 MNHNY, CDR2 SVGAGI (reference sequence). CDR3 in amino acids: CASSSPGGRNEQFF. The CDR3 nucleotides are TGTGCCAGCAGCTCCCCCGGGGGACGCAATGAGCAGTTCTTC.

This clonotype was observed at least ten times. The CDR3 DNA is TGCAGTGCTAGCCGGGGATCCCGTCCCGATACGCAGTATTTT. This translates into CSASRGSRPDTQYF. V gene TRBV20-1 combines with J gene TRBJ2-3, with a tentative D call TRBD2 (5 bases). The CDR3 spans 14 residues. V was pared by 3 bases and J by 6 bases, with 16 bases between. Germline V gene data show CDR1 as DFQATT and CDR2 as SNEGSKA (reference sequence).

The chain couples TRBV5-1 to TRBJ2-5, with D possibly called TRBD1 or TRBD2 (5 bases each). The germline V gene encodes CDR1 SGHRS and CDR2 YFSETQ. CDR3 size: 15 residues. Trimming stripped 0 bases from V and 5 bases from J, with 14 bases between. The CDR3 protein is CASSLATTGRETQYF. The CDR3 DNA follows: TGCGCCAGCAGCTTGGCGACTACGGGGCGGGAGACCCAGTACTTC.

This clonotype was recorded many times. The chain joins TRBV12-3 or TRBV12-4 to TRBJ2-1; 10 nucleotides match TRBD2. V was clipped by 5 bases and J by 0 bases; unmatched bases: 13. CDR3 length: 19 residues. The CDR3 coding sequence is TGTGCCAGCAGTCCCGGTGGAGCGGGAGGGTTTAGCTCCTACAATGAGCAGTTCTTC. It encodes CASSPGGAGGFSSYNEQFF.

V and J are TRBV27 and TRBJ2-5; 14 bases line up with TRBD2. Germline CDR1 and CDR2: MNHEY and SMNVEV (reference sequence). The CDR3 is made up of 19 amino acids. The trim removed 0 bases at V and 6 bases at J, leaving 12 bases unmatched. Here the CDR3 DNA reads TGTGCCAGCAGTTTATCGGGACTAGCGGGGGTTCAAGTCGCAAAGACCCAGTACTTC. Its translation is CASSLSGLAGVQVAKTQYF.